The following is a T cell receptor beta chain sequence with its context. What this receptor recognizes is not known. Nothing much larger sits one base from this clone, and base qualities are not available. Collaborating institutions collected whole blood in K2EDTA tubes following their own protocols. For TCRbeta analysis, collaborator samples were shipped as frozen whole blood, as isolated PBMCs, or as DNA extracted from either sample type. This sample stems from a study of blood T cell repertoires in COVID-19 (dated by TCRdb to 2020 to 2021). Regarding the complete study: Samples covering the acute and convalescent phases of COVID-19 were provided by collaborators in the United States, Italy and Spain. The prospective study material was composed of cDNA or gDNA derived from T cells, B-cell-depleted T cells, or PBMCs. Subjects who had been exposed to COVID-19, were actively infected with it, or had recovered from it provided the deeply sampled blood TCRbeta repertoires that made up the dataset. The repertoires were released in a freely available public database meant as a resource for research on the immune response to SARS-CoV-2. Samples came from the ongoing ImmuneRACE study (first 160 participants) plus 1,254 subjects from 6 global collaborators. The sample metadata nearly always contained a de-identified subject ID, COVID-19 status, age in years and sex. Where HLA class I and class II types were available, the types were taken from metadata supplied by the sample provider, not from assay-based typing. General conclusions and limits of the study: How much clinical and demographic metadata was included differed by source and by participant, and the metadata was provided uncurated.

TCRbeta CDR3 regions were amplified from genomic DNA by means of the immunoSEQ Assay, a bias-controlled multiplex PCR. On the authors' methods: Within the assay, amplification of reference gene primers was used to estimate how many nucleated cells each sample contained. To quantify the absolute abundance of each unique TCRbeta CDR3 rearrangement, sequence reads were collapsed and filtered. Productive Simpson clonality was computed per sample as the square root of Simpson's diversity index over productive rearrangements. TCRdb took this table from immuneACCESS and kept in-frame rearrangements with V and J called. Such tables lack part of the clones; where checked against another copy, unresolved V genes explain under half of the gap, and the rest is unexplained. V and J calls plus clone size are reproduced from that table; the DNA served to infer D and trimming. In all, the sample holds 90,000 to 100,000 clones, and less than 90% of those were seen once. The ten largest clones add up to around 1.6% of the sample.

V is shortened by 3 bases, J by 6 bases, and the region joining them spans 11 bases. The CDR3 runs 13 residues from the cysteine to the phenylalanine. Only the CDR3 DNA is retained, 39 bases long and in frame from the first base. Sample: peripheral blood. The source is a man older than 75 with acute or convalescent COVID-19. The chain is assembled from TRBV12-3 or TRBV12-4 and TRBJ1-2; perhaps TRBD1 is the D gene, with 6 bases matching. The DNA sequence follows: TGTGCCAGCAGTTTGGGGGCAGGGAATGGCTACACCTTC. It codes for CASSLGAGNGYTF.